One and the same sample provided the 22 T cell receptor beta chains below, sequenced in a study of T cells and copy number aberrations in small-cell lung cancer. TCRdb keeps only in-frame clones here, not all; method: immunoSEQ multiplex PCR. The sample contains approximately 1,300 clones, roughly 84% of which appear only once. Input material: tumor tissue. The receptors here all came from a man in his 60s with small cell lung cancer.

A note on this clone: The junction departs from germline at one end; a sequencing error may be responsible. In DNA form, the CDR3 reads TGTGCTAGCAGCGCCCGCCAGGGGGGTGGCGAGCAGTACTTC. Amino acids: CASSARQGGGEQYF. The chain recombines TRBV7-7 with TRBJ2-7, with D maybe TRBD1 (7 bases). The CDR3 is made up of 14 amino acids. From germline, CDR1 is SSHAT and CDR2 FNYEAQ (reference sequence). Drawing the rest from reference TRBV7-7 and TRBJ2-7, the complete variable domain is GAGVSQSPRYKVTKRGQDVTLRCDPISSHATLYWYQQALGQGPEFLTYFNYEAQPDKSGLPSDRFSAERPEGSISTLTIQRTEQRDSAMYRCASSARQGGGEQYFGPGTRLTVT.

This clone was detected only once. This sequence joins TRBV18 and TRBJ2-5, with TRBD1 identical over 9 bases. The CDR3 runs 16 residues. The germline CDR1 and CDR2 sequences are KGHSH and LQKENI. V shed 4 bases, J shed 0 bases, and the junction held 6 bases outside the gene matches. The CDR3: CASSRTGTGNQETQYF. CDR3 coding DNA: TGTGCCAGCTCACGAACCGGGACAGGGAACCAAGAGACCCAGTACTTC.

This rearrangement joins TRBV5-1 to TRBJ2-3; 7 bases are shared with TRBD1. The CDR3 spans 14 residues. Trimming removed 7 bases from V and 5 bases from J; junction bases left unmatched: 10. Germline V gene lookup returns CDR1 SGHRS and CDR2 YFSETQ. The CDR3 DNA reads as TGCGCCAGCGGGCCAGGGGGTGGAGGAGATACGCAGTATTTT. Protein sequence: CASGPGGGGDTQYF.

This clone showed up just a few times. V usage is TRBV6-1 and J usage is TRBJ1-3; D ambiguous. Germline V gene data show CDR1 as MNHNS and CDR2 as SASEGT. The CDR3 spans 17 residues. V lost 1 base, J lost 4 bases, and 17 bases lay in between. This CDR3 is CASSEVGSGGSGNTIYF. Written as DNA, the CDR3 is TGTGCCAGCAGTGAAGTGGGGAGCGGCGGTTCGGGAAACACCATATATTTT.

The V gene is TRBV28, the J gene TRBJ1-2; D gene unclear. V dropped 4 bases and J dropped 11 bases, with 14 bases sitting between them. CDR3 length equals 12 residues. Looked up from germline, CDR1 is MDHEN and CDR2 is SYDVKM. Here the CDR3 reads CASSSGVVVYTF. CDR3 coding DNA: TGTGCCAGCAGTTCAGGTGTCGTTGTTTACACCTTC.

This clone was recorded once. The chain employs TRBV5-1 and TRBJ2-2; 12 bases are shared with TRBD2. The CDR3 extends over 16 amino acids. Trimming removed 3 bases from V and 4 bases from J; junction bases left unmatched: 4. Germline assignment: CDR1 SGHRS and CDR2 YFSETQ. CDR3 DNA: TGCGCCAGCAGCTCGGGACTAGCGGGCCGCACCGGGGAGCTGTTTTTT. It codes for CASSSGLAGRTGELFF.

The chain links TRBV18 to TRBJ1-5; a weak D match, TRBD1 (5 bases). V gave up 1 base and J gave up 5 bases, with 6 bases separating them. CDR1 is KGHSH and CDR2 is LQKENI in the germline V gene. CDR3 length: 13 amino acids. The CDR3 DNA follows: TGTGCCAGCTCACCACGGGGGGATCAGCCCCAGCATTTT. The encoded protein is CASSPRGDQPQHF.

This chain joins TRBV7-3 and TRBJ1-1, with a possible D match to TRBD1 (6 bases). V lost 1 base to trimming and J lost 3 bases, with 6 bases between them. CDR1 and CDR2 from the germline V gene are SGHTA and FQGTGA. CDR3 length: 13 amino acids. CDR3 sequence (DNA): TGTGCCAGCAGCTTAAACAGGGACACTGAAGCTTTCTTT. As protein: CASSLNRDTEAFF.

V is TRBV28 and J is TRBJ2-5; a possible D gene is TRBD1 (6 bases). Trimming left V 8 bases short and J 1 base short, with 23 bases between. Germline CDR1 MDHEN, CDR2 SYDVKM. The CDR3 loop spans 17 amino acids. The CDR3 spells CASSEPGQTNRQETQYF. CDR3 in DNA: TGTGCCAGCTCCGAACCCGGACAGACAAACCGCCAAGAGACCCAGTACTTC.

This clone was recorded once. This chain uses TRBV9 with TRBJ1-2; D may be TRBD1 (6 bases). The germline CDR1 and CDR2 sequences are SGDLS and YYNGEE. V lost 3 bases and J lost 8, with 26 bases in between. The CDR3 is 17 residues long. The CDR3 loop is CASSAGALGGTAGGYTF. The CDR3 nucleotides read TGTGCCAGCAGCGCAGGGGCCCTTGGGGGGACCGCGGGGGGCTACACCTTC.

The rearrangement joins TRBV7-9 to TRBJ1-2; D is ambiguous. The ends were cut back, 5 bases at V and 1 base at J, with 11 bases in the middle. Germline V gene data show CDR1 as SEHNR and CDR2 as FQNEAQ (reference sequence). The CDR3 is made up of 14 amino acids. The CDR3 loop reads CASSHAQLNYGYTF. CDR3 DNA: TGTGCCAGCAGCCATGCCCAGCTTAACTATGGCTACACCTTC.

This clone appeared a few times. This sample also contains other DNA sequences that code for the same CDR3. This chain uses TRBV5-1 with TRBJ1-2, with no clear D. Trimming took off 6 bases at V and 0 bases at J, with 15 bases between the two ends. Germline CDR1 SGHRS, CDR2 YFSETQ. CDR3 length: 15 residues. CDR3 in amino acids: CASTLHLGTNYGYTF. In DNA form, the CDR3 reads TGCGCCAGCACCCTGCATTTGGGGACTAACTATGGCTACACCTTC.

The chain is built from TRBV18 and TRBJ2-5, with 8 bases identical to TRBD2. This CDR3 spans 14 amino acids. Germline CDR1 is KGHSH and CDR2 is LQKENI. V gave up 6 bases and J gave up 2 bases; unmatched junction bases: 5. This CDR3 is CASSKRERQETQYF. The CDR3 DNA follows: TGTGCCAGCTCTAAGCGGGAGAGGCAAGAGACCCAGTACTTC.

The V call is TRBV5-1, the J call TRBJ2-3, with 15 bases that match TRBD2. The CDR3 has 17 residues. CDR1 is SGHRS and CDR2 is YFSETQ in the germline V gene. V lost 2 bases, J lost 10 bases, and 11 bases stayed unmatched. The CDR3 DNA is TGCGCCAGCAGCTTTGAGGGACTAGCGGGGGGCGCAGGTGCGCAGTATTTT. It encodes CASSFEGLAGGAGAQYF.

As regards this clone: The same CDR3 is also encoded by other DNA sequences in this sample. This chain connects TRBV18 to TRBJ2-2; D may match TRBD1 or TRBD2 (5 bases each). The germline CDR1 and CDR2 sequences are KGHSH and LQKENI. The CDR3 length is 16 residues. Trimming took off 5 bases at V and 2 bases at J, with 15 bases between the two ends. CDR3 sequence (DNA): TGTGCCAGCTCATCTTACGGGACGGTTAACACCGGGGAGCTGTTTTTT. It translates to CASSSYGTVNTGELFF.

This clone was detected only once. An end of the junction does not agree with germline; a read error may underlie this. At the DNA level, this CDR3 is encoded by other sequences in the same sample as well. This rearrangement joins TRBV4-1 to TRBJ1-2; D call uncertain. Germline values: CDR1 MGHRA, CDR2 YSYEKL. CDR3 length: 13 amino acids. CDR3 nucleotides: TGCGCCAGCAGCCAAGAGCTTGGGGATGGCTATACCTTC. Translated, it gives CASSQELGDGYTF.

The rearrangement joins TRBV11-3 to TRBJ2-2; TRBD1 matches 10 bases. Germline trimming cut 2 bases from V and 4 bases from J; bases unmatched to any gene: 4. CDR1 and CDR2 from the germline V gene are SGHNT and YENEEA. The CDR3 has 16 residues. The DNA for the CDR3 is TGTGCCAGCAGCTTATTAGGGACAGGGGTCACCGGGGAGCTGTTTTTT. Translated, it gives CASSLLGTGVTGELFF.

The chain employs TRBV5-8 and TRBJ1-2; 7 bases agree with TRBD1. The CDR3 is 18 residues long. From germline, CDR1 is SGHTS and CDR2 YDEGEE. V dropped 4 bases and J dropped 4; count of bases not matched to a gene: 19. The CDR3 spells CASSRGGGEITPTYGYTF. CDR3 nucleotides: TGTGCCAGCAGCCGAGGGGGCGGAGAGATAACCCCAACCTATGGCTACACCTTC.

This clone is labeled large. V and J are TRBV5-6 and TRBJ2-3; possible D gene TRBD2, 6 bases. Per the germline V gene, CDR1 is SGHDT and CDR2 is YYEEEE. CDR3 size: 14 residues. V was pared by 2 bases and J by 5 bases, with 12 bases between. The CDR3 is CASSFGGSGDTQYF. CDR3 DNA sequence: TGTGCCAGCAGCTTTGGAGGGAGTGGAGATACGCAGTATTTT.

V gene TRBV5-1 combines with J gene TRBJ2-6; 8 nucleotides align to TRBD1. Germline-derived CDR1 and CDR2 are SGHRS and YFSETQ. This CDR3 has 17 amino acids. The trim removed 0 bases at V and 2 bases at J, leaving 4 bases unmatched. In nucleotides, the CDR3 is TGCGCCAGCAGCTTGGCCGGGACAGGTGCTGGGGCCAACGTCCTGACTTTC. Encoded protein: CASSLAGTGAGANVLTF.

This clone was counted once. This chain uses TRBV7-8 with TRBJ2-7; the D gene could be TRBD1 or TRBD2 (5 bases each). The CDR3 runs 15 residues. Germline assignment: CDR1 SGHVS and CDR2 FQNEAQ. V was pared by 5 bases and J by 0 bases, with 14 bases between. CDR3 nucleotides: TGTGCCAGCAGCCCGGCCTCGGGGACCTCCTACGAGCAGTACTTC. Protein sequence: CASSPASGTSYEQYF.

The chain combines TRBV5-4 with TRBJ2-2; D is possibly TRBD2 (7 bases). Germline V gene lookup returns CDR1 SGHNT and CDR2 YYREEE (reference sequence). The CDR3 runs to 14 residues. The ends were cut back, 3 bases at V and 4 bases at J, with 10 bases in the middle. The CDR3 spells CASSWGGSTGELFF. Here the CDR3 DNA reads TGTGCCAGCAGCTGGGGGGGCAGCACCGGGGAGCTGTTTTTT.